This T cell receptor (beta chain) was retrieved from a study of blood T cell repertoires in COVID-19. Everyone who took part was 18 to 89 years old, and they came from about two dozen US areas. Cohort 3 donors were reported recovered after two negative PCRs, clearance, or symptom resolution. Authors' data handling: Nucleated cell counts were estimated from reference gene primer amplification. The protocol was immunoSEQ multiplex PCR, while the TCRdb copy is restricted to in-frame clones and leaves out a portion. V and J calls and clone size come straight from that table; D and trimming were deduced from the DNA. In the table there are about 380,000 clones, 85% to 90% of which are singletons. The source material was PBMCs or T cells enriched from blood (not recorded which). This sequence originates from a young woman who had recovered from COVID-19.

CDR3 DNA: TGTGCCAGCAGCCCCGGGACATTCGATGGCTACACCTTC. This encodes CASSPGTFDGYTF. V and J are TRBV7-3 and TRBJ1-2; the D gene is possibly TRBD1 (6 bases). Germline V gene data show CDR1 as SGHTA and CDR2 as FQGTGA. The CDR3 has 13 residues. V lost 5 bases and J 6 bases, leaving 13 bases between the germline ends.